This T cell receptor (beta chain) derives from a study of CD8 T cells in ankylosing spondylitis. This clonotype was recorded a few times. Its specificity is not known. This CDR3 has 14 amino acids. CDR1 is MGHRA, CDR2 YSYEKL, per germline. Trimming took off 2 bases at V and 2 bases at J, with 7 bases between the two ends. Quantitative molecular-barcoded 5'-RACE generated the TCR beta libraries. TCRdb re-analysed the 5' RACE reads in MiXCR, keeping a single row per CDR3 protein. The sample lists around 770,000 distinct CDR3 sequences, roughly 12% occurring once. General observations from the study: Prior work had noted some motif variants in reactive arthritis blood and synovial fluid. Within matched ankylosing spondylitis synovial fluid, disease-linked clones were reportedly significantly enriched. As for the disease-linked clones, they showed a CD8+ phenotype and occurred at relatively low frequencies in peripheral blood. About 8 highly homologous variants made up a TCR beta motif, and this motif appeared characteristic of ankylosing spondylitis blood.

The chain recombines TRBV4-1 with TRBJ2-1, with a weak D call TRBD1 (6 bases). Sequences were obtained from blood, either unsorted or a sorted T cell fraction (not recorded which). The sequence came from a male donor with ankylosing spondylitis. CDR3 amino acids: CASSQRDTYNEQFF. CDR3 in DNA: TGCGCCAGCAGCCAACGGGACACCTACAATGAGCAGTTCTTC.